The 10 T cell receptor beta chains reported below all come from one sample, sequenced in a study of human T cells and chemical hapten exposure. Via MiXCR, TCRdb re-called the RACE reads, giving one row per CDR3 protein. The sample includes 95,000 to 100,000 distinct CDR3 sequences, 9.5% to 14% of them seen just once. Time point denoted: pre-sensitization, week 0. Sample treatment: therapeutic diphenylcyclopropenone sensitization with weekly scalp DPC. The source was whole blood, collected in connection with sensitization to the hapten diphenylcyclopropenone (DPC). The receptors shown here come from a woman in her fifties or sixties with alopecia areata. Some clones in this sample may be carry-over from other donors' samples.

This clonotype was observed a few times. The chain recombines TRBV11-2 with TRBJ2-5, with D uncertain. The CDR3 is 14 amino acids. V lost 0 bases to trimming and J lost 5 bases, with 10 bases between them. Germline CDR1 is SGHAT and CDR2 is FQNNGV. CDR3 protein: CASSLDSATETQYF. CDR3 bases: TGTGCCAGCAGCTTAGATTCAGCGACTGAGACCCAGTACTTC.

This clonotype has at least ten counts. The rearrangement uses TRBV9 and TRBJ1-6, with D unresolved. Trimming took 1 base from V and 9 from J, leaving 14 bases between them. The CDR3 spans 15 residues. The germline V gene has CDR1 SGDLS and CDR2 YYNGEE. The CDR3 DNA is TGTGCCAGCAGCGTATGGCAGAACCTTGTTTCACCCCTCCACTTT. Translated, it gives CASSVWQNLVSPLHF.

The chain couples TRBV10-3 to TRBJ1-3; tentatively, D is TRBD1 (6 bases). V lost 2 bases and J 9 bases, leaving 17 bases between the germline ends. This CDR3 region has 15 residues. Germline-derived CDR1 and CDR2 are ENHRY and SYGVKD. CDR3 sequence: CAISETGTPPSTIYF. In DNA, the CDR3 is TGTGCCATCAGTGAGACCGGGACACCTCCCTCCACCATATATTTT.

This chain joins TRBV2 and TRBJ2-3; the match to TRBD1 covers 8 bases. V was clipped by 4 bases and J by 2 bases; unmatched bases: 5. The CDR3 consists of 15 residues. The germline CDR1 and CDR2 sequences are SNHLY and FYNNEI. Written as DNA, the CDR3 is TGTGCCAGCAGTGGACAGGGGCCTAACACAGATACGCAGTATTTT. This sequence encodes CASSGQGPNTDTQYF.

This clonotype was counted ten times or more. The chain uses TRBV6-6 and TRBJ2-7; 10 bases fit TRBD1. Trimming cost V 0 bases and J 5 bases; bases outside gene matches: 4. The CDR3 contains 15 residues. Germline CDR1 is MNHNY and CDR2 is SVGAGI (reference sequence). CDR3 sequence: CASSYSGDRGNEQYF. CDR3 nucleotide sequence: TGTGCCAGCAGTTACTCGGGGGACAGGGGTAACGAGCAGTACTTC.

This clonotype was picked up many times. This chain joins TRBV6-6 and TRBJ1-5, with 9 bases identical to TRBD1. CDR3 length equals 16 residues. Germline CDR1 and CDR2: MNHNY and SVGAGI (reference sequence). Trimming removed 5 bases from V and 9 bases from J; junction bases left unmatched: 14. DNA of the CDR3: TGTGCCAGCAGTCACCCTCCGACAGGGGGAGGAAGGCCCCAGCATTTT. Amino acid sequence: CASSHPPTGGGRPQHF.

Note on this clonotype: A much more abundant neighbour one base away suggests this may be a read error. The chain joins TRBV7-3 to TRBJ2-2; tentatively, D is TRBD1 (6 bases). The CDR3 length is 13 residues. V was clipped by 5 bases and J by 6 bases, with 10 bases between them. Germline-derived CDR1 and CDR2 are SGHTA and FQGTGA. The CDR3 coding sequence is TGTGCCAGCAGCCCGAGGACAGCCGGGGAGCTGTTTTTT. It is translated as CASSPRTAGELFF. The full variable domain, rest sourced from reference TRBV7-3 and TRBJ2-2, is GAGVSQTPSNKVTEKGKYVELRCDPISGHTALYWYRQSLGQGPEFLIYFQGTGAADDSGLPNDRFFAVRPEGSVSTLKIQRTERGDSAVYLCASSPRTAGELFFGEGSRLTVL.

The V call is TRBV24-1, the J call TRBJ2-3, with D uncertain. Germline V gene data show CDR1 as KGHDR and CDR2 as SFDVKD. V lost 2 bases and J 3 bases, leaving 5 bases between the germline ends. The CDR3 length is 13 residues. The CDR3 is CATSDSITDTQYF. The CDR3 nucleotides are TGTGCCACCAGTGATTCCATTACAGATACGCAGTATTTT.

The sample holds a few counts of this clonotype. The chain is built from TRBV3-1 and TRBJ1-1; 7 bases agree with TRBD1. Trimming took 1 base from V and 10 from J; bases not matched to a gene: 9. This CDR3 comprises 14 residues. In germline, CDR1 is LGHDT, CDR2 YNNKEL (reference sequence). The DNA for the CDR3 is TGTGCCAGCAGCCAAGCCTGGACACAGGGGCGAGCTTTCTTT. Translation: CASSQAWTQGRAFF.

This clonotype was picked up many times. The rearrangement uses TRBV7-6 and TRBJ2-5; D ambiguous. V gave up 2 bases and J gave up 5 bases, with 6 bases separating them. This CDR3 is 12 amino acids long. Germline V gene data show CDR1 as SGHVS and CDR2 as FNYEAQ. The CDR3 sequence is CASSLIWETQYF. The CDR3 DNA follows: TGTGCCAGCAGCTTAATCTGGGAGACCCAGTACTTC.